This entry concerns a single T cell receptor (beta chain). Its matching antigen is unknown. This specimen belongs to a study of T cell responses to AZD1222 COVID-19 vaccine. The study, taken as a whole, reports: An increase in Spike-specific TCR breadth and depth was observed after two AZD1222 doses.

Trimming shortened V by 2 bases and J by 8 bases, and 13 bases separated the two germline ends. CDR1 is KGHSH and CDR2 is LQKENI in the germline V gene. This CDR3 is 14 amino acids long. Sequencing was performed with immunoSEQ multiplex PCR; in TCRdb, only in-frame clones are kept and a portion is missing. The sample has 90,000 to 110,000 clones, 70% to 90% seen once. V usage is TRBV18 and J usage is TRBJ2-4, with a tentative D call TRBD1 (6 bases). The origin of this receptor is an adult who received the AZD1222 COVID-19 vaccine. The sequences come from peripheral blood, collected 28 days after the second AZD1222 dose. The CDR3 loop is CASSPTGRRDIQYF. CDR3 sequence (DNA): TGTGCCAGCTCACCAACAGGGAGACGCGACATTCAGTACTTC.